The 25 T cell receptor beta chains given below trace back to one sample, sequenced in a study of blood T cells in healthy people across ages. Together with a sample-barcoded 5' primer, a J-beta primer mix was included in a second PCR lasting roughly 6 to 12 cycles. Using its own MiXCR run on the 5' RACE reads, TCRdb lists one record per CDR3 protein. The table has 380,000 or so distinct CDR3 sequences, 52% seen once. Material: blood. The receptors originated from a man in his 60s in good health.

This clonotype was detected a few times. J is TRBJ2-7 and V is TRBV15, with 8 positions matching TRBD1. CDR3 length: 14 residues. Germline CDR1 and CDR2: LNHNV and YYDKDF (reference sequence). J gave up 6 bases and V 3 bases, and 7 bases lay outside the gene matches. CDR3 sequence reads: CATSRDRVASEQYF. The CDR3 region has the DNA TGTGCCACCAGCAGGGACAGGGTAGCCTCCGAGCAGTACTTC.

Ten or more counts support this clonotype. The chain recombines TRBV7-3 with TRBJ2-3; no definite D call. The V and J ends lost 0 bases and 8 bases respectively, with 12 bases between them. The germline gives CDR1 SGHTA, CDR2 FQGTGA. This CDR3 region has 14 residues. CDR3 in amino acids: CASSLTSGSGTQYF. The CDR3 coding sequence is TGTGCCAGCAGCTTAACGTCGGGCTCGGGTACGCAGTATTTT.

This clonotype turned up a few times. J is TRBJ2-5 and V is TRBV29-1, with D unclear. The ends were cut back, 3 bases at V and 11 bases at J, with 25 bases in the middle. Germline CDR1 reads SQVTM; CDR2 reads ANQGSEA. The CDR3 has 15 amino acids. The CDR3, as DNA: TGCAGCGTTGATTTCCGGTTGAAGGGAATCAATGAGCAGTACTTC. It translates to CSVDFRLKGINEQYF.

This chain connects TRBV5-1 to TRBJ2-5, with 14 bases lining up with TRBD2. Germline CDR1 reads SGHRS; CDR2 reads YFSETQ. CDR3 size: 17 residues. The J segment lost 3 bases and the V segment lost 1 base, leaving 5 bases of the junction unmatched. CDR3 protein: CASSLRTSGRREETQYF. The CDR3 DNA is TGCGCCAGCAGCTTGAGGACTAGCGGGAGGAGGGAAGAGACCCAGTACTTC.

This clonotype appeared once. The junction and the germline gene differ at one end; a read error may be behind it. The CDR3 nucleotides are TGTGCCGGCAGCCTCATGTCTTCGATCCCCGGCGGGACCCAGTACTTC. It translates to CAGSLMSSIPGGTQYF. The gene calls are TRBV11-1 and TRBJ2-7; D gene ambiguous. The DNA end lines up better with TRBJ2-5; the J call may be wrong. This CDR3 has 16 amino acids. Germline values: CDR1 SGHAT, CDR2 FQDESV (reference sequence).

The CDR3 loop is CASSPRLAERGETQYF. The CDR3 nucleotides are TGTGCCAGCAGCCCAAGACTAGCGGAACGGGGGGAGACCCAGTACTTC. The chain is built from TRBV14 and TRBJ2-7; 9 bases align to TRBD2. The DNA end lines up better with TRBJ2-5; the J call may be wrong. This CDR3 is 16 amino acids long. Per the germline V gene, CDR1 is SGHDN and CDR2 is FVKESK.

A word on this clonotype: This may be a read error: a much more frequent sequence differs by one nucleotide. The chain has TRBV6-6 and TRBJ2-3; D ambiguous. This CDR3 contains 13 residues. The germline V gene encodes CDR1 MNHNY and CDR2 SVGAGI (reference sequence). CDR3 sequence: CTSSPRPKDTQYF. In nucleotides, the CDR3 is TGTACCAGCAGTCCACGACCTAAGGATACGCAGTATTTT.

This clonotype was counted only a few times. The chain couples TRBV27 to TRBJ1-5; 9 bases align to TRBD1. Germline-derived CDR1 and CDR2 are MNHEY and SMNVEV (reference sequence). The CDR3 loop spans 14 amino acids. J lost 9 bases, V lost 4 bases, and 7 bases had no gene match. CDR3 coding DNA: TGTGCCAGCAGTTCGACAGGGGGAGGGCTGCCCCAGCATTTT. Translating it yields CASSSTGGGLPQHF.

The gene calls are TRBV5-8 and TRBJ2-1; 8 positions agree with TRBD2. Trimming removed 2 bases from V and 8 bases from J; junction bases left unmatched: 6. Germline CDR1 is SGHTS and CDR2 is YDEGEE. The CDR3 contains 14 residues. The CDR3 bases are TGTGCCAGCAGCTTAGCGGGAGAAGGATATGAGCAGTTCTTC. Translation gives CASSLAGEGYEQFF.

As for this clonotype: At one boundary the junction diverges from the germline segment, which might be a read error. The V gene is TRBV27, the J gene TRBJ2-3; no clear D. The V gene's germline CDR1 is MNHEY and CDR2 SMNVEV (reference sequence). This CDR3 spans 14 amino acids. The CDR3 DNA is TGTGCCAGCGGTTTGAGGTTTGACGGAGATACGCAGTATTTT. Amino acids: CASGLRFDGDTQYF.

The chain links TRBV6-1 to TRBJ2-7; 10 bases agree with TRBD2. Per germline, CDR1 MNHNS and CDR2 SASEGT. The CDR3 contains 17 residues. The V segment lost 6 bases and the J segment 3 bases; nucleotides outside the gene matches: 14. CDR3 protein: CASRNRPGTSVDYEQYF. Written as DNA, the CDR3 is TGTGCCAGCAGAAATAGACCCGGGACTAGCGTAGACTACGAGCAGTACTTC.

The chain uses TRBV4-2 and TRBJ2-7, with D tentatively TRBD1 (5 bases). The length of the CDR3 is 12 residues. CDR1 is LGHNA, CDR2 YNFKEQ, per germline. V dropped 1 base and J dropped 6 bases, with 7 bases sitting between them. The CDR3: CASSQVGAEQYF. The CDR3 DNA reads as TGTGCCAGCAGCCAAGTTGGGGCCGAGCAGTACTTC.

With respect to this clonotype: At one end the junction does not follow the germline gene, possibly because of a read error. The J gene is TRBJ2-7, the V gene TRBV5-7; D tentatively reads TRBD1 or TRBD2 (5 bases each). TRBV5-7 is flagged as an ORF with uncertain function. There are 15 residues in the CDR3. The CDR3 DNA is TGTGCCAGCAGCCAGGGACGGGTATTCTCCCACGAGCAGTACTTC. Residues: CASSQGRVFSHEQYF.

Note on this clonotype: A much larger clonotype is one base distant, so this may be a read error. J is TRBJ2-3 and V is TRBV7-2, with a tentative D call TRBD2 (5 bases). This CDR3 comprises 15 residues. The germline gives CDR1 SGHTA, CDR2 FQGNSA. The V and J ends lost 5 bases and 0 bases respectively, with 12 bases between them. The CDR3 sequence is CASSRDYSSTDTQYF. The DNA of the CDR3 is TGTGCCAGCAGCCGAGACTACTCTAGCACAGATACGCAGTATTTT.

The table lists this clonotype with a few counts. The chain couples TRBV5-1 to TRBJ1-2; D is undetermined. Germline CDR1 is SGHRS and CDR2 is YFSETQ. The CDR3 runs 13 residues. Trimming stripped 0 bases from V and 10 bases from J, with 13 bases between. The DNA for the CDR3 is TGCGCCAGCAGCTTGGTAGTGGCAGTTGACTACACCTTC. This gives the protein CASSLVVAVDYTF. Full variable domain (remainder filled in from reference TRBV5-1 and TRBJ1-2): KAGVTQTPRYLIKTRGQQVTLSCSPISGHRSVSWYQQTPGQGLQFLFEYFSETQRNKGNFPGRFSGRQFSNSRSEMNVSTLELGDSALYLCASSLVVAVDYTFGSGTRLTVV.

The chain is built from TRBV29-1 and TRBJ1-2; D ambiguous. V was clipped by 4 bases and J by 0 bases, with 9 bases between them. CDR1 and CDR2 from the germline V gene are SQVTM and ANQGSEA. The CDR3 consists of 13 residues. This chain's CDR3 is CSVAWETNYGYTF. CDR3 bases: TGCAGCGTTGCCTGGGAAACTAACTATGGCTACACCTTC. Supplemented by reference TRBV29-1 and TRBJ1-2, the full variable domain reads SAVISQKPSRDICQRGTSLTIQCQVDSQVTMMFWYRQQPGQSLTLIATANQGSEATYESGFVIDKFPISRPNLTFSTLTVSNMSPEDSSIYLCSVAWETNYGYTFGSGTRLTVV.

Ten or more counts support this clonotype. CDR3: CASSQGTYNEQFF. The CDR3 DNA reads as TGTGCCAGCAGCCAAGGGACTTACAATGAGCAGTTCTTC. This chain connects TRBV4-2 to TRBJ2-1, with a possible D match to TRBD2 (5 bases). Germline V lookup: CDR1 LGHNA, CDR2 YNFKEQ. The CDR3 has 13 amino acids. Deletions cut 1 base from V and 4 bases from J, with 5 bases between.

This clonotype has more than one count but fewer than ten. This chain joins TRBV20-1 and TRBJ2-4; tentative D call: TRBD1 (7 bases). V lost 6 bases, J lost 7 bases, and 28 bases lay in between. In germline, CDR1 is DFQATT, CDR2 SNEGSKA (reference sequence). The CDR3 contains 17 residues. The CDR3 DNA reads as TGCAGTGCAATCCCTAGCCCTACCCAGGGGGGCTGGAACATTCAGTACTTC. Its translation is CSAIPSPTQGGWNIQYF.

The rearrangement joins TRBV9 to TRBJ1-1, with D hard to call. Germline values: CDR1 SGDLS, CDR2 YYNGEE. The ends were cut back, 3 bases at V and 5 bases at J, with 8 bases in the middle. This CDR3 is built from 12 residues. The CDR3 loop reads CASSAEGTEAFF. Written as DNA, the CDR3 is TGTGCCAGCAGCGCCGAAGGGACTGAAGCTTTCTTT.

This clonotype has just one count. The CDR3 nucleotides read TGCAGTGGCCCAACCCTAGCCTTTGAGCAGTTCTTC. As protein: CSGPTLAFEQFF. This chain joins TRBV20-1 and TRBJ2-1; weak D call: TRBD2 (5 bases). Per the germline V gene, CDR1 is DFQATT and CDR2 is SNEGSKA (reference sequence). V dropped 7 bases and J dropped 9 bases, with 16 bases sitting between them. The CDR3 spans 12 residues.

The CDR3 here is CASSRRKQGEGEQFF. The CDR3 coding sequence is TGTGCCAGCAGCAGGCGCAAACAGGGTGAGGGTGAGCAGTTCTTC. The chain recombines TRBV11-1 with TRBJ2-1; maybe TRBD1 (6 bases). The V end was cut by 5 bases, the J end by 9 bases, with 20 bases between. This CDR3 has 15 amino acids. Looked up from germline, CDR1 is SGHAT and CDR2 is FQDESV (reference sequence).

The chain joins TRBV20-1 to TRBJ2-7; D is possibly TRBD1 (7 bases). Per germline, CDR1 DFQATT and CDR2 SNEGSKA (reference sequence). This CDR3 is 11 amino acids long. Between the trimmed V and J ends, which lost 6 bases and 4 bases, there was a span of 10 bases. DNA of the CDR3: TGCAGTGCCGCGGGACAGTACGAGCAGTACTTC. This translates into CSAAGQYEQYF.

For this clonotype: The junction departs from germline at one end; a sequencing error may be responsible. V gene TRBV7-2 combines with J gene TRBJ2-3; D possibly corresponds to TRBD2 (6 bases). In germline, CDR1 is SGHTA, CDR2 FQGNSA. This CDR3 spans 16 amino acids. DNA of the CDR3: TGTGTCAGCAGCACCCGGAGGGGTTCTAGCACAGATACGCAGTATTTT. This codes for CVSSTRRGSSTDTQYF.

The chain carries TRBV28 and TRBJ2-7; TRBD1 might be the D (5 bases). Germline assignment: CDR1 MDHEN and CDR2 SYDVKM. The CDR3 is 14 residues long. Trimming removed 4 bases from V and 2 bases from J, with 12 bases in between. DNA of the CDR3: TGTGCCAGCAGTTCTCGACAGAGTACCTACGAGCAGTACTTC. This gives the protein CASSSRQSTYEQYF.

This rearrangement joins TRBV20-1 to TRBJ1-6; D gene unclear. The germline V gene encodes CDR1 DFQATT and CDR2 SNEGSKA (reference sequence). V lost 3 bases to trimming and J lost 8 bases, with 11 bases between them. The CDR3 covers 13 residues. CDR3 in amino acids: CSASRGGDSPLHF. CDR3 in DNA: TGCAGTGCTAGTCGGGGAGGAGATTCACCCCTCCACTTT.